This entry features one TCR beta chain sequence. Replicate PCRs from sorted subsets contained around 200 ng DNA, which is some 32,000 T cell genomes. TCRdb's table, derived via immunoSEQ multiplex PCR, lists solely in-frame clones and lacks some. The sample consists of over 2 million clones, roughly 92% of them appearing once. The entry originates in a study of shared clonotypes between healthy human individuals. Across the study: CD8 memory received one plate per donor, CD8 naive two, CD4 memory three and CD4 naive three.

Germline V gives CDR1 SGHKS, CDR2 YYEKEE (reference sequence). V lost 0 bases and J 0 bases, leaving 15 bases between the germline ends. This CDR3 is 17 amino acids long. This receptor was obtained from a man in his late teens or twenties in good health. Some clones in this sample may be carry-over from other donors' samples. Sequences were obtained from naive CD4+ T cells from PBMCs. As for subset: CD45RA+ positively selected. This chain uses TRBV5-5 with TRBJ2-5, with D perhaps TRBD1 (5 bases). The CDR3 DNA is TGTGCCAGCAGCTTGGTCCGCTGGCAGGGAAACCAAGAGACCCAGTACTTC. Translated: CASSLVRWQGNQETQYF.